The clone carrying this T cell receptor beta chain has more than one count but fewer than ten. This sample is part of a study of T-cell memory formation after mild COVID-19. Study details: Clusters of TCRs were largely donor specific.

TCRdb passed the 5' RACE reads through MiXCR, listing each CDR3 protein once. The sample yields 30,000 to 50,000 distinct CDR3 sequences, about 6.7% seen once. The CDR3 runs 13 residues. The germline V gene encodes CDR1 MNHEY and CDR2 SVGEGT. V was shortened by 2 bases and J by 1 base, with 5 bases between the two germline ends. The sequenced sample was PBMCs or a T cell subset sorted from them (not recorded which). The receptor was isolated from an adult who had mild COVID-19 (a few samples of this study predate the infection). Cell type and time point are not known. V usage is TRBV6-2 or TRBV6-3 and J usage is TRBJ1-1; D is undetermined. CDR3 protein: CASSYQANTEAFF. CDR3 in DNA: TGTGCCAGCAGTTACCAGGCGAACACTGAAGCTTTCTTT.